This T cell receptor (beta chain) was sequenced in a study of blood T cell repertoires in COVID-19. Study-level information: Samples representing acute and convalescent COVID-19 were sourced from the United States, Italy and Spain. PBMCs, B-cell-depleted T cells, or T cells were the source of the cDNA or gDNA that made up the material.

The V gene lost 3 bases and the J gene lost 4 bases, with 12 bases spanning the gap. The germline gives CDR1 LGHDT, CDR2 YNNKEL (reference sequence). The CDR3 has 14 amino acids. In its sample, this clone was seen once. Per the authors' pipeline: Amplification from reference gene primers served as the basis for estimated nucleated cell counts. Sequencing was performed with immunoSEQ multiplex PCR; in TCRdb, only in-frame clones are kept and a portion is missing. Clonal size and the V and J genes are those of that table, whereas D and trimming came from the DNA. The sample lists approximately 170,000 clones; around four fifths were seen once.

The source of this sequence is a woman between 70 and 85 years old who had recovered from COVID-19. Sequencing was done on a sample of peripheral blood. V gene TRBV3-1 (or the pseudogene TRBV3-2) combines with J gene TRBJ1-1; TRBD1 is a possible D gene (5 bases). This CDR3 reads CASSQQGFSTEAFF. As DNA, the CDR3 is TGTGCCAGCAGCCAGCAGGGTTTTAGCACTGAAGCTTTCTTT.